The subject of this entry is one T cell receptor (beta chain). The J segment lost 7 bases and the V segment lost 0 bases, leaving 8 bases of the junction unmatched. Germline assignment: CDR1 LGHNA and CDR2 YSLEER. The length of the CDR3 is 17 residues. This PCR relied on a set of 60 Vbeta primers and 13 Jbeta primers. Assay used: immunoSEQ multiplex PCR; TCRdb lists only in-frame clones, some missing. This sample has approximately 110,000 clones, with around 80% found just once. This sample was included in a study of cytomegalovirus exposure and HLA in healthy donors. Study-level background: Caucasian-associated ancestry cluster membership applied to approximately 84% of approximately 420 genotyped donors.

Sequences were obtained from PBMCs. This clonotype originated in a woman aged 40 to 50 in good health and CMV-seronegative. The chain uses TRBV4-3 and TRBJ2-2, with 10 bases matching TRBD2. This CDR3 reads CASSQDPAGGLIGELFF. The CDR3 DNA follows: TGCGCCAGCAGCCAAGACCCAGCGGGGGGGCTTATCGGGGAGCTGTTTTTT.